This T cell receptor beta chain was sequenced for a study of low-dose radiotherapy and immunotherapy resistance in tumors. Study context: Participants in Cohort 1 were administered 0.5 Gy per fraction at 2-week intervals, to a cumulative dose of 6.5 Gy.

Alpha and beta chains were covered, as first-strand cDNA relied on TRAV- and TRBV-specific primers. Amplification, which lasted approximately 20 PCR cycles, used a constant-region primer and V-primer adapter to amplify TCRs. TCRdb used MiXCR to reprocess the reads, holding one entry per CDR3 protein. The data show nearly 95,000 distinct CDR3 sequences, more than 8% seen once. This clonotype was counted many times. Time point reported: before trial treatment. Treatment of the donors consisted of nivolumab and ipilimumab (plus aspirin, low-dose cyclophosphamide and low-dose radiotherapy). This TCR derives from a male donor with prostate cancer. The sequencing used PBMCs, collected before treatment.

The CDR3 DNA reads as TGTGCCAGCAGCCCGCCGGGTATCTCACCCCTCCACTTT. It codes for CASSPPGISPLHF. The rearrangement uses TRBV7-2 and TRBJ1-6; D not resolved. Germline V CDR1 and CDR2: SGHTA, FQGNSA. Trimming stripped 5 bases from V and 10 bases from J, with 12 bases between. This CDR3 is 13 amino acids long.